The 19 T cell receptor beta chains given below trace back to one sample, sequenced in a study of CD8+ T cells in alopecia areata. Treatment defined: oral pan-JAK inhibitor, 5-10 mg twice daily. Once RNA had been extracted, it was reverse transcribed into cDNA to act as the sequencing template. Here immunoSEQ multiplex PCR was the method, and the copy in TCRdb shows in-frame clones only, minus some. The repertoire holds about 220,000 clones, with approximately 57% as singletons. Sequencing used CD4+ T cells sorted from blood, obtained at week 4, from a patient treated with tofacitinib. All receptors come from a human donor with alopecia areata.

The chain uses TRBV5-1 and TRBJ1-6, with D perhaps TRBD1 (6 bases). The V gene lost 5 bases and the J gene lost 7 bases, with 16 bases spanning the gap. Germline V lookup: CDR1 SGHRS, CDR2 YFSETQ. The CDR3 consists of 15 residues. CDR3 DNA sequence: TGCGCCAGCAGATTTACAGGGTTGGGAAATTCACCCCTCCACTTT. Protein product: CASRFTGLGNSPLHF.

The chain links TRBV20-1 to TRBJ1-1; D gene unclear. The CDR3 spans 11 residues. Germline V gene data show CDR1 as DFQATT and CDR2 as SNEGSKA (reference sequence). Trimming removed 1 base from V and 12 bases from J, with 12 bases in between. In DNA form, the CDR3 reads TGCAGTGCTAGAGCCGCGGGGAGGCCTTTCTTT. As protein: CSARAAGRPFF.

This clone came up a few times. The genes are TRBV18 and TRBJ2-7, with TRBD2 as a possible D gene (5 bases). Trimming removed 6 bases from V and 2 bases from J, with 11 bases in between. The CDR3 consists of 13 residues. CDR1 and CDR2 from the germline V gene are KGHSH and LQKENI. The CDR3 loop is CASSPDGTYEQYF. The CDR3 DNA is TGTGCCAGCTCGCCAGACGGGACCTACGAGCAGTACTTC. Variable domain in full (rest from reference TRBV18 and TRBJ2-7): NAGVMQNPRHLVRRRGQEARLRCSPMKGHSHVYWYRQLPEEGLKFMVYLQKENIIDESGMPKERFSAEFPKEGPSILRIQQVVRGDSAAYFCASSPDGTYEQYFGPGTRLTVT.

By sample share, this clone is medium-sized. This CDR3 reads CASSGRTHSGANVLTF. The CDR3 DNA reads as TGTGCCAGCAGTGGACGGACACACTCTGGGGCCAACGTCCTGACTTTC. This sequence joins TRBV6-1 and TRBJ2-6; tentatively, D is TRBD1 (5 bases). V lost 4 bases, J lost 0 bases, and 10 bases lay in between. Germline V gene lookup returns CDR1 MNHNS and CDR2 SASEGT. The CDR3 is 16 amino acids.

This chain links TRBV7-2 with TRBJ2-2, with no clear D. This CDR3 is 15 amino acids long. The ends were cut back, 2 bases at V and 0 bases at J, with 7 bases in the middle. The germline V gene has CDR1 SGHTA and CDR2 FQGNSA. The CDR3 sequence is CASSLRPTNTGELFF. The CDR3 nucleotides are TGTGCCAGCAGCTTAAGACCGACGAACACCGGGGAGCTGTTTTTT.

This clone was found many times. The chain combines TRBV5-6 with TRBJ1-1; tentative D call: TRBD1 (6 bases). The CDR3 is made up of 13 amino acids. V gave up 3 bases and J gave up 6 bases, with 12 bases separating them. Germline V gives CDR1 SGHDT, CDR2 YYEEEE. CDR3 sequence reads: CASSSGRGSEAFF. In DNA, the CDR3 is TGTGCCAGCAGCTCGGGCAGGGGATCTGAAGCTTTCTTT.

The gene calls are TRBV6-5 and TRBJ1-5; 8 bases are a match to TRBD1. The germline V gene encodes CDR1 MNHEY and CDR2 SVGAGI. The CDR3 is 13 residues long. J lost 2 bases, V lost 6 bases, and 0 bases had no gene match. The CDR3: CASRDRGNQPQHF. The CDR3 DNA follows: TGTGCCAGCAGGGACAGGGGCAATCAGCCCCAGCATTTT.

This chain uses TRBV5-1 with TRBJ1-6; D is unclear. The V gene's germline CDR1 is SGHRS and CDR2 YFSETQ. The V gene lost 0 bases and the J gene lost 13 bases, with 17 bases spanning the gap. The CDR3 has 15 residues. For the CDR3, the DNA is TGCGCCAGCAGCTTGGCCGCAGGCGGTGGATCGCCCCTCCACTTT. Protein: CASSLAAGGGSPLHF.

J is TRBJ1-2 and V is TRBV4-3; D is possibly TRBD1 (5 bases). The CDR3 runs 16 residues. Germline CDR1 reads LGHNA; CDR2 reads YSLEER. Trimming shortened V by 1 base and J by 0 bases, and 12 bases separated the two germline ends. This CDR3 reads CASSQVRGEANYGYTF. CDR3 coding DNA: TGCGCCAGCAGCCAAGTTCGGGGGGAGGCTAACTATGGCTACACCTTC.

The chain employs TRBV5-1 and TRBJ2-1; D not resolved. CDR1 is SGHRS, CDR2 YFSETQ, per germline. V gave up 0 bases and J gave up 0 bases, with 7 bases separating them. There are 15 residues in the CDR3. The DNA of the CDR3 is TGCGCCAGCAGCTTGGCGGCCAGCTCCTACAATGAGCAGTTCTTC. Its translation: CASSLAASSYNEQFF.

The rearrangement joins TRBV5-6 to TRBJ2-5, with a weak D call TRBD2 (6 bases). The CDR3 sequence is 13 residues long. Looked up from germline, CDR1 is SGHDT and CDR2 is YYEEEE. Trimming pared 3 bases from V and 5 bases from J, leaving 11 bases between. CDR3 amino acids: CASSSGTSETQYF. The CDR3, as DNA: TGTGCCAGCAGCTCCGGGACTTCGGAGACCCAGTACTTC.

The chain carries TRBV4-3 and TRBJ2-1; 9 nucleotides align to TRBD2. The germline gives CDR1 LGHNA, CDR2 YSLEER. There are 16 residues in the CDR3. V shed 3 bases, J shed 6 bases, and the junction held 9 bases outside the gene matches. This CDR3 is CASSHRGGGGGNEQFF. CDR3 bases: TGCGCCAGCAGCCATAGAGGCGGGGGGGGCGGCAATGAGCAGTTCTTC.

The V gene is TRBV11-2, the J gene TRBJ2-7, with D uncertain. The CDR3 spans 14 residues. Deletions cut 0 bases from V and 0 bases from J, with 6 bases between. Germline V gives CDR1 SGHAT, CDR2 FQNNGV. CDR3: CASSLDPNSYEQYF. DNA of the CDR3: TGTGCCAGCAGCTTAGACCCCAACTCCTACGAGCAGTACTTC.

This clone has at least ten counts. V usage is TRBV23-1 and J usage is TRBJ1-4, with TRBD1 matching over 9 bases. TRBV23-1 is marked as an open reading frame, function uncertain. This CDR3 comprises 19 residues. V gave up 3 bases and J gave up 2 bases; unmatched junction bases: 13. The CDR3 DNA is TGCGCCAGCAGTCAGCAACAGGGGGCAGATCTAAAGACTAATGAAAAACTGTTTTTT. Translating it yields CASSQQQGADLKTNEKLFF.

This clone was counted only a few times. The chain employs TRBV2 and TRBJ2-3; tentative D call: TRBD1 (6 bases). CDR1 and CDR2 (germline): SNHLY, FYNNEI. This CDR3 is 12 amino acids long. V was trimmed by 7 bases and J by 8 bases, leaving 13 bases between them. The CDR3 coding sequence is TGTGCCAGCAAACCCCAGGGGAGTACGCAGTATTTT. It is translated as CASKPQGSTQYF.

This rearrangement joins TRBV6-5 to TRBJ1-2; D call uncertain. With 3 bases removed from V and 1 base from J, the gap between germline ends came to 12 bases. The germline V gene has CDR1 MNHEY and CDR2 SVGAGI. The length of the CDR3 is 15 residues. The CDR3 sequence is CASSYLAASNYGYTF. As DNA, the CDR3 is TGTGCCAGCAGTTATTTGGCGGCCAGTAACTATGGCTACACCTTC.

Only a few counts were recorded for this clone. The chain is built from TRBV30 and TRBJ2-7; 8 bases agree with TRBD2. Unmatched junction bases numbered 9, after V lost 5 bases and J lost 3 bases. The germline V gene encodes CDR1 GTSNPN and CDR2 SVGIG (reference sequence). The CDR3 contains 14 residues. CDR3 region: CAWDRGGSSYEQYF. CDR3 in DNA: TGTGCCTGGGACCGGGGGGGATCAAGCTACGAGCAGTACTTC.

This clone has just a few counts. The chain employs TRBV30 and TRBJ1-2; the D gene is possibly TRBD1 (6 bases). Trimming left V 0 bases short and J 2 bases short, with 13 bases between. CDR3 length equals 15 residues. Germline CDR1 and CDR2: GTSNPN and SVGIG (reference sequence). The CDR3 spells CAWSVQLTGNYGYTF. The CDR3 nucleotides are TGTGCCTGGAGTGTTCAATTAACAGGGAACTATGGCTACACCTTC. The complete variable domain, with remaining parts taken from reference TRBV30 and TRBJ1-2, reads SQTIHQWPATLVQPVGSPLSLECTVEGTSNPNLYWYRQAAGRGLQLLFYSVGIGQISSEVPQNLSASRPQDRQFILSSKKLLLSDSGFYLCAWSVQLTGNYGYTFGSGTRLTVV.

This chain joins TRBV2 and TRBJ1-2; 7 nucleotides align to TRBD1. The CDR3 totals 16 residues. V dropped 2 bases and J dropped 7; count of bases not matched to a gene: 13. Germline CDR1 SNHLY, CDR2 FYNNEI. CDR3 region: CASSEIGSGGDRGYTF. The DNA of the CDR3 is TGTGCCAGCAGTGAAATAGGGTCAGGGGGTGATCGTGGCTACACCTTC.